This T cell receptor (beta chain) is from a study of blood T cell repertoires in COVID-19 (TCRdb year 2020). For the wider study: Samples covering the acute and convalescent phases of COVID-19 were provided by collaborators in the United States, Italy and Spain. The material from the prospective study consisted of cDNA or gDNA derived from T cells, B-cell-depleted T cells, or PBMCs. Deeply sampled blood TCRbeta repertoires from subjects exposed to, actively infected with, or recovered from COVID-19 were included in the dataset. A freely available public database, intended as a resource for researchers studying the immune response to SARS-CoV-2, is where the repertoires were released. The samples were drawn from the first 160 participants of the ongoing ImmuneRACE study and from 1,200 or so subjects provided by 6 global collaborators. Nearly every sample came with metadata listing a de-identified subject ID, COVID-19 status, age in years and sex. Where HLA class I and class II types were available, the types were taken from metadata supplied by the sample provider, not from assay-based typing.

With respect to this clone: Its target antigen remains unknown. No quality values exist for individual bases; no much larger clone is one base distant.

What the study reported, not specific to this receptor: The amount of clinical and demographic metadata varied by source and participant and was provided uncurated.

The collaborating institutions used their own protocols to collect whole blood in K2EDTA tubes. For TCRbeta analysis, collaborators shipped samples in one of three forms: frozen whole blood, isolated PBMCs, or DNA extracted from either of those sample types. Taken from cysteine to phenylalanine, the CDR3 has 14 residues. Only CDR3 DNA is held: 42 bases, read in frame from base 1. The germline V gene provides CDR1 WSHSY and CDR2 SAAADI. The germline V end is reduced by 6 bases and the J end by 7 bases; junction bases left unmatched: 6. TCRbeta CDR3 regions were amplified from genomic DNA by means of the immunoSEQ Assay, a bias-controlled multiplex PCR. In the source study's methods: The number of nucleated cells in each sample was estimated by amplification of reference gene primers within the assay. Sequence reads were collapsed and filtered to measure the absolute abundance of every unique TCRbeta CDR3 rearrangement. For each sample, productive Simpson clonality was calculated as the square root of Simpson's diversity index over productive rearrangements. TCRdb's version of the immuneACCESS table is confined to in-frame rearrangements and falls short of the full clone set. An unresolved V gene accounts for under half of the shortfall where checked; the remainder is of unknown origin. The V and J calls and clone size are taken from that table; D and trimming were inferred from the DNA. This sample comprises 100,000 to 150,000 clones, about four fifths of them detected only once. In total, the top ten clones hold approximately 12% of the sample.

The chain uses TRBV10-2 and TRBJ1-4; 9 central bases correspond to TRBD1. The specimen sequenced was peripheral blood. This TCR was sampled from a man between 60 and 75 years old with acute or convalescent COVID-19. CDR3 reads: CASRTQGAGEKLFF. Read as DNA, the sequence is TGCGCCAGCAGAACACAGGGGGCCGGTGAAAAACTGTTTTTT.